Each of the 15 T cell receptor beta chains below was sequenced from the same sample in a study of regulatory T cells in long-lasting Graves disease. Time point meaning: persistent/refractory GD, antithyroid drugs over 5 years with positive TRAb. Following extraction of RNA from PBMCs, that RNA was used to make the TCR library. Arm-PCR with iRepertoire HTBI primers amplified the CDR3 regions for these TCR beta libraries. TCRdb redid the calling of the multiplex PCR reads with MiXCR, one entry per CDR3 protein. Altogether about 660,000 distinct CDR3 sequences are present, 30% being singletons, with the ten largest covering 40% to 50%. The specimen was peripheral blood mononuclear cells (PBMCs), collected when the disease was refractory, from a patient treated with antithyroid drugs. These receptor sequences come from a female donor with Graves disease.

This clonotype was picked up a small number of times. This chain connects TRBV18 to TRBJ1-5; 8 bases match TRBD1. This CDR3 contains 15 residues. Trimming took 3 bases from V and 0 from J; bases not matched to a gene: 1. Germline CDR1 is KGHSH and CDR2 is LQKENI. The CDR3 sequence is CASSPGQASNQPQHF. The CDR3, as DNA: TGTGCCAGCTCACCGGGACAGGCTAGCAATCAGCCCCAGCATTTT.

The rearrangement uses TRBV6-5 and TRBJ2-7; 10 bases agree with TRBD2. Unmatched junction bases numbered 8, after V lost 2 bases and J lost 7 bases. Germline loops: CDR1 MNHEY, CDR2 SVGAGI. This CDR3 spans 15 amino acids. CDR3 loop: CASSYASGSSREQYF. The CDR3 DNA sequence: TGTGCCAGCAGTTACGCTAGCGGGAGCTCAAGGGAGCAGTACTTC.

The rearrangement joins TRBV20-1 to TRBJ2-1; D tentatively reads TRBD1 or TRBD2 (5 bases each). V lost 1 base and J lost 9, with 13 bases in between. The CDR3 is 13 amino acids. Germline CDR1 DFQATT, CDR2 SNEGSKA (reference sequence). DNA for the CDR3: TGCAGTGCTAGAGGGGACCGACGGGGTGAGCAGTTCTTC. This translates into CSARGDRRGEQFF.

The chain joins TRBV13 to TRBJ2-5; D is possibly TRBD1 (6 bases). Germline V gene lookup returns CDR1 PRHDT and CDR2 FYEKMQ (reference sequence). The CDR3 has 15 amino acids. The germline V and J ends were trimmed by 5 bases and 5 bases, with 18 bases remaining between them. The CDR3 DNA is TGTGCCAGCAGCCAAAGCCGATACAGGGTGGAGACCCAGTACTTC. Protein sequence: CASSQSRYRVETQYF.

In its sample, this clonotype was seen many times. The CDR3 does not end in the conserved phenylalanine or tryptophan, so this is likely a read error. The DNA is omitted, as the CDR3 cannot be located on it reliably, and the CDR3 follows TCRdb's listing. The chain carries TRBV28 and TRBJ1-2; whether TRBD1, the table's D call, matches the DNA was not checked. In germline, CDR1 is MDHEN, CDR2 SYDVKM. With termini counted, the CDR3 has 15 amino acids. CDR3 residues: CASSYGTDTHPAQRN.

V and J are TRBV20-1 and TRBJ2-6; D remains unclear. Germline values: CDR1 DFQATT, CDR2 SNEGSKA (reference sequence). This CDR3 contains 20 residues. The V end was cut by 3 bases, the J end by 0 bases, with 24 bases between. Here the CDR3 reads CSASGVGVSFPLSGANVLTF. Written as DNA, the CDR3 is TGCAGTGCTAGCGGTGTGGGCGTCTCCTTCCCACTCTCTGGGGCCAACGTCCTGACTTTC.

This rearrangement joins TRBV18 to TRBJ2-5; no reliable D call. Trimming cost V 0 bases and J 5 bases, with 16 bases left between them. Germline V lookup: CDR1 KGHSH, CDR2 LQKENI. The CDR3 totals 16 residues. DNA of the CDR3: TGTGCCAGCTCACCACCGGTGGACGGCCAGAGGGAGACCCAGTACTTC. Protein product: CASSPPVDGQRETQYF.

J is TRBJ1-1 and V is TRBV19, with TRBD1 matching over 8 bases. After removal of 0 bases from V and 3 bases from J, the junction contained 9 bases not matched to a gene. Germline V gene lookup returns CDR1 LNHDA and CDR2 SQIVND (reference sequence). The CDR3 runs to 17 residues. CDR3 in DNA: TGTGCCAGTAGTATAGATCCCCCGGACAGGGAACACACTGAAGCTTTCTTT. Translated, it gives CASSIDPPDREHTEAFF.

This chain uses TRBV14 with TRBJ1-2, with D maybe TRBD1 (5 bases). V lost 1 base, J lost 7 bases, and 19 bases lay in between. The CDR3 is 16 amino acids. The V gene's germline CDR1 is SGHDN and CDR2 FVKESK. In DNA, the CDR3 is TGTGCCAGCAGCCAAGCCGCACCGGGACGCCCCTTTGGCTACACCTTC. Translated: CASSQAAPGRPFGYTF.

On this clonotype itself: A clone one base away is much larger, so this may be a read error. This chain uses TRBV30 with TRBJ1-1; D unclear. The CDR3 extends over 15 amino acids. Trimming pared 0 bases from V and 5 bases from J, leaving 16 bases between. CDR1 is GTSNPN, CDR2 SVGIG, per germline (reference sequence). The CDR3 reads CAWSVDRGATTEAFF. Written as DNA, the CDR3 is TGTGCCTGGAGTGTTGATCGTGGAGCTACGACTGAAGCTTTCTTT.

This clonotype was recorded many times. V and J are TRBV12-3 or TRBV12-4 and TRBJ1-6; D gene uncertain. This CDR3 spans 14 amino acids. V lost 8 bases to trimming and J lost 6 bases, with 14 bases between them. The CDR3 sequence: CASQNWSPNSPLHF. The DNA for the CDR3 is TGTGCCAGCCAGAACTGGTCCCCTAATTCACCCCTCCACTTT.

This clonotype came up a few times. V is TRBV19 and J is TRBJ2-7; TRBD2 agrees at 7 bases. Per the germline V gene, CDR1 is LNHDA and CDR2 is SQIVND (reference sequence). Trimming took 4 bases from V and 2 from J; bases not matched to a gene: 8. This CDR3 region has 15 residues. The CDR3 sequence is CASSTRRLATYEQYF. The DNA for the CDR3 is TGTGCCAGTAGTACTAGGCGACTAGCCACCTACGAGCAGTACTTC.

This clonotype was counted at least ten times. J is TRBJ2-7 and V is TRBV11-2; 7 bases map to TRBD1. V shed 5 bases and J 2 bases; nucleotides not matched to a gene: 6. CDR1 is SGHAT and CDR2 is FQNNGV in the germline V gene. This CDR3 contains 14 residues. CDR3 nucleotides: TGTGCCAGCAGCACACGACAGGGAACCTACGAGCAGTACTTC. Its protein is CASSTRQGTYEQYF.

The J gene is TRBJ1-6, the V gene TRBV18; perhaps TRBD1 as D (5 bases). V was pared by 2 bases and J by 9 bases, with 14 bases between. The CDR3 is made up of 15 amino acids. The germline V gene encodes CDR1 KGHSH and CDR2 LQKENI. CDR3: CASSPSGLASSPLHF. Written as DNA, the CDR3 is TGTGCCAGCTCACCATCAGGGCTAGCCAGTTCACCCCTCCACTTT.

The rearrangement links TRBV27 to TRBJ2-1, with TRBD2 identical over 14 bases. The length of the CDR3 is 16 residues. Germline-derived CDR1 and CDR2 are MNHEY and SMNVEV (reference sequence). Trimming at V came to 6 bases and at J to 8 bases, leaving 9 bases not matched to a gene. CDR3 nucleotides: TGTGCCAGCAGACGACTAGCGGGAGGGCCGAGGGATGAGCAGTTCTTC. It codes for CASRRLAGGPRDEQFF.